This T cell receptor (beta chain) was retrieved from a study of CD8 T cells in Susac syndrome. Study-level findings and limits: The study conceded that relatively few individuals underwent its TCR sequencing and HLA analysis.

Germline CDR1 reads SEHNR; CDR2 reads FQNEAQ (reference sequence). The trim removed 5 bases at V and 10 bases at J, leaving 10 bases unmatched. The CDR3 consists of 15 residues. Random hexamers were used to reverse transcribe an amount of roughly 0.5 to 1 ug RNA. By means of immunoSEQ multiplex PCR, TCR beta CDR3 spanning 54 Vbeta and 13 Jbeta underwent amplification. TCRdb reprocessed the immunoSEQ multiplex PCR reads with MiXCR, giving one entry per CDR3 protein. The sample records about 300,000 distinct CDR3 sequences, 80% to 90% being singletons. About this clonotype: The target antigen is unknown.

CD8+ and CD4+ T cells taken from blood had their TCR beta sequenced. Sequenced input: CD8+ T cells from PBMCs. The clonotype comes from a human donor with multiple sclerosis. The chain is built from TRBV7-9 and TRBJ2-1; TRBD2 aligns across 11 bases. CDR3 nucleotide sequence: TGTGCCAGCAGCCGATTTATAGCGGGAGGGGAAGAGCAGTTCTTC. Amino acids: CASSRFIAGGEEQFF.